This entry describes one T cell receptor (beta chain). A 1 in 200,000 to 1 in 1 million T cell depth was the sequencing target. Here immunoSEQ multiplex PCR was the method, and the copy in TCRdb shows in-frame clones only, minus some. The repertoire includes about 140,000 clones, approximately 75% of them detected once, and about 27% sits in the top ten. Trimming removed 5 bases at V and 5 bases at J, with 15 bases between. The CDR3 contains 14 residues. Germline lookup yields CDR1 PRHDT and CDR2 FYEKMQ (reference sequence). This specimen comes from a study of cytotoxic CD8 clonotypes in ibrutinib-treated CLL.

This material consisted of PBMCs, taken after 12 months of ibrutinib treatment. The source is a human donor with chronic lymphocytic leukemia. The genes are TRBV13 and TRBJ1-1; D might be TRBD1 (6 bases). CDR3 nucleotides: TGTGCCAGCAGCCGCCCAGGGAGGGGGACTGAAGCTTTCTTT. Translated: CASSRPGRGTEAFF.